This T cell receptor (beta chain) stems from a study of blood T cell repertoires in COVID-19 (dated by TCRdb to about 2020). Study-level background: Collaborator samples came from the United States, Italy and Spain and covered acute and convalescent phases of COVID-19. The prospective study material was composed of cDNA or gDNA derived from T cells, B-cell-depleted T cells, or PBMCs. Deeply sampled blood TCRbeta repertoires from subjects exposed to, actively infected with, or recovered from COVID-19 were included in the dataset. The repertoires were made available in a free public database intended to serve as a resource for research on the immune response to SARS-CoV-2. The samples were drawn from the first 160 participants of the ongoing ImmuneRACE study and from more than 1,000 subjects provided by 6 global collaborators. Nearly every sample came with metadata listing a de-identified subject ID, COVID-19 status, age in years and sex. Where HLA class I and class II types were available, the types were taken from metadata supplied by the sample provider, not from assay-based typing. General study outcomes and caveats: Clinical and demographic metadata were provided uncurated, with the amount varying by source and participant.

Its CDR3 holds 15 amino acids, cysteine through phenylalanine. The only DNA kept is the CDR3, 45 bases in frame from the first base. The V and J ends are trimmed by 1 base and 2 bases, leaving 11 bases between them. The germline V gene encodes CDR1 LGHDT and CDR2 YNNKEL (reference sequence). Concerning this clone: The target of this receptor is not known. The record has no base qualities; no much larger clone is one base away.

TCRbeta CDR3 regions were amplified from genomic DNA by means of the immunoSEQ Assay, a bias-controlled multiplex PCR. Concerning the study's data processing: Within the assay, amplification of reference gene primers was used to estimate how many nucleated cells each sample contained. To quantify the absolute abundance of each unique TCRbeta CDR3 rearrangement, sequence reads were collapsed and filtered. For each sample, productive Simpson clonality was calculated as the square root of Simpson's diversity index across productive rearrangements. TCRdb limited this immuneACCESS table to in-frame rearrangements with V and J called. A share of clones is missing; checked studies link under half to unresolved V genes, and the rest is unexplained. That table furnishes V, J and clone size, whereas the DNA furnished D and trimming. The sample table contains under 150,000 clones; only one count was recorded for approximately 90% of them. In total, the top ten clones hold roughly 18% of the sample.

Whole blood was collected in K2EDTA tubes by collaborating institutions according to the institutions' own protocols. For TCRbeta analysis, collaborators shipped samples in one of three forms: frozen whole blood, isolated PBMCs, or DNA extracted from either of those sample types. The chain uses TRBV3-1 (or the pseudogene TRBV3-2) and TRBJ2-5, with TRBD1 tentatively as D gene (6 bases match). The sequenced sample was peripheral blood. This clonotype was obtained from a man aged 45-65 years with active or convalescent COVID-19. In nucleotide form, the sequence is TGTGCCAGCAGCCAAGGCCCTGGACAGCAAGAGACCCAGTACTTC. Translated, it gives CASSQGPGQQETQYF.